The 8 T cell receptor beta chains listed next were all sequenced from one sample in a study of blood T cell repertoires in COVID-19. Only in-frame clones appear in the TCRdb table, and some are missing; sequencing was by immunoSEQ multiplex PCR. This sample has about 240,000 clones, with approximately 87% found just once. Input material: peripheral blood. All receptors come from a man aged 55-75 years with acute or convalescent COVID-19.

The genes are TRBV29-1 and TRBJ2-7, with 7 bases that match TRBD2. CDR1 is SQVTM and CDR2 is ANQGSEA in the germline V gene. After removal of 4 bases from V and 2 bases from J, the junction contained 5 bases not matched to a gene. The CDR3 is 13 amino acids. CDR3 in DNA: TGCAGCGTTGTTACTAGCGTAACCTACGAGCAGTACTTC. As protein: CSVVTSVTYEQYF.

This chain uses TRBV29-1 with TRBJ1-6, with 7 nucleotides matching TRBD1. Germline trimming cut 7 bases from V and 9 bases from J; bases unmatched to any gene: 12. Germline-derived CDR1 and CDR2 are SQVTM and ANQGSEA. The CDR3 covers 14 residues. The chain's CDR3 is CSAAIGQERSPLHF. CDR3 nucleotide sequence: TGCAGCGCCGCCATCGGACAGGAGCGTTCACCCCTCCACTTT.

CDR3 protein: CASSVSLPDEQFF. The CDR3 DNA sequence: TGTGCCAGCAGCGTGTCCCTACCGGATGAGCAGTTCTTC. This rearrangement joins TRBV7-3 to TRBJ2-1; D unclear. V lost 5 bases to trimming and J lost 8 bases, with 13 bases between them. Germline lookup yields CDR1 SGHTA and CDR2 FQGTGA. The CDR3 extends over 13 amino acids. Full variable domain (remainder filled in from reference TRBV7-3 and TRBJ2-1): GAGVSQTPSNKVTEKGKYVELRCDPISGHTALYWYRQSLGQGPEFLIYFQGTGAADDSGLPNDRFFAVRPEGSVSTLKIQRTERGDSAVYLCASSVSLPDEQFFGPGTRLTVL.

J is TRBJ1-2 and V is TRBV3-1 (or the pseudogene TRBV3-2); D is possibly TRBD1 (5 bases). CDR3 length equals 16 residues. Trimming stripped 4 bases from V and 2 bases from J, with 17 bases between. The germline gives CDR1 LGHDT, CDR2 YNNKEL (reference sequence). CDR3 coding DNA: TGTGCCAGCAGCCCCCTTGTGACCCCAGGGAACTATGGCTACACCTTC. Translation gives CASSPLVTPGNYGYTF.

This sequence joins TRBV2 and TRBJ1-2, with D possibly being TRBD1 (5 bases). Germline V gives CDR1 SNHLY, CDR2 FYNNEI. Trimming removed 6 bases at V and 2 bases at J, with 13 bases between. The CDR3 totals 14 residues. For the CDR3, the DNA is TGTGCCAGCAGGGAACAGGCGTCAAACTATGGCTACACCTTC. Translation: CASREQASNYGYTF.

This chain links TRBV28 with TRBJ1-4; 7 bases match TRBD1. V shed 7 bases and J 4 bases; nucleotides not matched to a gene: 3. Germline values: CDR1 MDHEN, CDR2 SYDVKM. The CDR3 is 13 amino acids. CDR3 sequence: CASTGTVNEKLFF. CDR3 DNA sequence: TGTGCCAGCACTGGGACAGTTAATGAAAAACTGTTTTTT.

Worth noting for this clone: This sample also contains other DNA sequences that code for the same CDR3. The rearrangement uses TRBV5-1 and TRBJ1-4; the D gene is possibly TRBD1 (5 bases). Germline V gene sequence: CDR1 SGHRS, CDR2 YFSETQ. Trimming stripped 0 bases from V and 7 bases from J, with 10 bases between. The CDR3 is made up of 14 amino acids. CDR3 bases: TGCGCCAGCAGCTTGGTCCAGGGAAGTGAAAAACTGTTTTTT. Its translation: CASSLVQGSEKLFF.

The chain recombines TRBV9 with TRBJ1-1; D possibly corresponds to TRBD1 (5 bases). CDR1 SGDLS and CDR2 YYNGEE come from the germline V gene. The length of the CDR3 is 15 residues. Trimming shortened V by 0 bases and J by 3 bases, and 12 bases separated the two germline ends. CDR3 residues: CASSVGQSSHTEAFF. Written as DNA, the CDR3 is TGTGCCAGCAGCGTAGGACAGAGCTCCCACACTGAAGCTTTCTTT.